The 17 T cell receptor beta chains below all came from one sample that was sequenced in a study of molecular identifiers for immune sequencing clone quantification listed by TCRdb under 2018. The library was produced with PCR. The sequencer was a NextSeq 500. The raw public reads went through TCRdb reprocessing: fastp at Q25, MiXCR clone calling, in-frame beta chains kept. One record per CDR3 amino acid sequence lists the most common genes and DNA. The sample table shows 97,000 or so distinct CDR3 sequences, and less than 35% are seen once. About 9.7% of the sample is taken by the ten largest. Sequenced input: naive CD8+ T cells from blood, with Jurkat cell RNA spiked in. The meaning of the sample's cell subset or site label: FACS-sorted CD8+CD4-CCR7+CD45RA+ naive T cells. All receptors come from a human donor in good health. Some libraries in this study had Jurkat cell RNA spiked in.

This clonotype was recorded many times. The chain links TRBV19 to TRBJ1-2; D unresolved. Germline V gene lookup returns CDR1 LNHDA and CDR2 SQIVND (reference sequence). The CDR3 sequence is 12 residues long. V shed 8 bases and J shed 5 bases, with 12 bases lying between them. The CDR3 spells CASCTLSYGYTF. The CDR3 bases are TGTGCCAGTTGTACCCTGAGTTATGGCTACACCTTC.

This clonotype occurred a few times. V and J are TRBV9 and TRBJ2-5; 9 nucleotides match TRBD1. The CDR3 is made up of 15 amino acids. V lost 2 bases and J lost 4; bases outside the gene matches: 6. Germline CDR1 reads SGDLS; CDR2 reads YYNGEE. This chain's CDR3 is CASSVGTGTLETQYF. The CDR3 DNA reads as TGTGCCAGCAGCGTCGGGACAGGGACCCTAGAGACCCAGTACTTC.

The chain joins TRBV5-1 to TRBJ1-5; D unclear. Germline V CDR1 and CDR2: SGHRS, YFSETQ. This CDR3 has 13 residues. V lost 0 bases and J 4 bases, leaving 5 bases between the germline ends. As DNA, the CDR3 is TGCGCCAGCAGCTTGGCAGAAAATCAGCCCCAGCATTTT. Translated, it gives CASSLAENQPQHF.

This clonotype occurred many times. The rearrangement uses TRBV7-6 and TRBJ2-7, with unresolved D. Trimming pared 2 bases from V and 4 bases from J, leaving 6 bases between. CDR3 length equals 12 residues. The germline CDR1 and CDR2 sequences are SGHVS and FNYEAQ. CDR3 DNA: TGTGCCAGCAGCTTATCCCCGTACGAGCAGTACTTC. This encodes CASSLSPYEQYF.

The chain combines TRBV2 with TRBJ2-5, with no clear D. The CDR3 sequence is 12 residues long. In germline, CDR1 is SNHLY, CDR2 FYNNEI. The CDR3: CTTQSWGETQYF. The CDR3 DNA is TGTACCACCCAGAGTTGGGGAGAGACCCAGTACTTC.

This clonotype was found many times. This chain uses TRBV5-1 with TRBJ2-3, with a tentative D call TRBD2 (5 bases). V was clipped by 4 bases and J by 2 bases, with 17 bases between them. The V gene's germline CDR1 is SGHRS and CDR2 YFSETQ. This CDR3 has 16 amino acids. CDR3 amino acids: CASSADGGPNTDTQYF. DNA for the CDR3: TGCGCCAGCAGCGCCGACGGCGGGCCCAACACAGATACGCAGTATTTT.

This clonotype was recorded a few times. CDR3: CASMVSVVDEAFF. Written as DNA, the CDR3 is TGTGCCAGCATGGTGTCGGTTGTGGATGAAGCTTTCTTT. The chain is built from TRBV2 and TRBJ1-1; D uncertain. Germline CDR1 is SNHLY and CDR2 is FYNNEI. V lost 7 bases, J lost 7 bases, and 16 bases lay in between. The CDR3 is made up of 13 amino acids.

The J gene is TRBJ2-3, the V gene TRBV10-3; D unclear. The V end lost 0 bases, the J end lost 4 bases, and 5 bases lay between the germline ends. Germline lookup yields CDR1 ENHRY and CDR2 SYGVKD. The CDR3 covers 13 residues. CDR3 coding DNA: TGTGCCATCAGTGAGTCGCCCGCAGATACGCAGTATTTT. This gives the protein CAISESPADTQYF.

With respect to this clonotype: The junction shows a germline mismatch at one end, possibly a read error. The chain couples TRBV5-3 to TRBJ1-5, with D uncertain. TRBV5-3 is given ORF status, its function remaining uncertain. The CDR3 has 16 amino acids. The CDR3 DNA is TGTGCCAGCAGCTTGGTCGACTGGGGAGGTAGGAAGCCCCAGCATTTT. This sequence encodes CASSLVDWGGRKPQHF.

This sequence joins TRBV7-3 and TRBJ2-1; TRBD2 agrees at 7 bases. The CDR3 totals 13 residues. Germline V gene sequence: CDR1 SGHTA, CDR2 FQGTGA. Unmatched junction bases numbered 3, after V lost 5 bases and J lost 5 bases. The CDR3 is CASSNGTNNEQFF. The CDR3 DNA sequence: TGTGCCAGCAGCAACGGGACTAACAATGAGCAGTTCTTC.

In the case of this clonotype: This may stem from a read error, because a much larger clone lies one nucleotide away. The rearrangement joins TRBV7-9 to TRBJ1-1; possible D gene TRBD1, 6 bases. Germline assignment: CDR1 SEHNR and CDR2 FQNEAQ (reference sequence). The CDR3 length is 12 residues. The V end lost 5 bases, the J end lost 7 bases, and 11 bases lay between the germline ends. CDR3 amino acids: CASSPDSFEAFF. CDR3 in DNA: TGTGCCAGCAGCCCGGACAGCTTTGAAGCTTTCTTT. The full variable domain, rest sourced from reference TRBV7-9 and TRBJ1-1, is DTGVSQNPRHKITKRGQNVTFRCDPISEHNRLYWYRQTLGQGPEFLTYFQNEAQLEKSRLLSDRFSAERPKGSFSTLEIQRTEQGDSAMYLCASSPDSFEAFFGQGTRLTVV.

Regarding this clonotype: A read error is likely, as this CDR3 ends without the conserved phenylalanine or tryptophan. V is TRBV9 and J is TRBJ2-5; TRBD1 aligns across 7 bases. The CDR3 loop spans 14 amino acids. V lost 4 bases and J lost 4; bases outside the gene matches: 7. The germline CDR1 and CDR2 sequences are SGDLS and YYNGEE. The CDR3 loop is CASSTTGERETQYI. In DNA form, the CDR3 reads TGTGCCAGCAGCACAACAGGGGAACGAGAGACCCAGTACATC.

Many counts were recorded for this clonotype. The V gene is TRBV7-6, the J gene TRBJ1-4; 8 positions agree with TRBD1. Germline V CDR1 and CDR2: SGHVS, FNYEAQ. Germline trimming cut 4 bases from V and 2 bases from J; bases unmatched to any gene: 6. This CDR3 is built from 16 residues. CDR3: CASSSWTGMTNEKLFF. The CDR3 nucleotides are TGTGCCAGCAGCTCCTGGACAGGGATGACTAATGAAAAACTGTTTTTT.

As regards this clonotype: The junction departs from germline at one end; a sequencing error may be responsible. V and J are TRBV28 and TRBJ2-2, with a possible D match to TRBD2 (5 bases). The CDR3 is 15 residues long. Germline values: CDR1 MDHEN, CDR2 SYDVKM. The CDR3 DNA is TGTGCCAGCAGTTTTATCCAGCTAAACACCGGGGAGCTGTTATTT. Residues: CASSFIQLNTGELLF.

The chain couples TRBV28 to TRBJ1-4; D may be TRBD1 (5 bases). Germline assignment: CDR1 MDHEN and CDR2 SYDVKM. The CDR3 has 15 amino acids. V shed 8 bases and J shed 3 bases, with 16 bases lying between them. The CDR3 DNA follows: TGTGCCAGCGGGCTAAGACAGTTCTCTAATGAAAAACTGTTTTTT. Its protein is CASGLRQFSNEKLFF. The full variable domain, rest sourced from reference TRBV28 and TRBJ1-4, is DVKVTQSSRYLVKRTGEKVFLECVQDMDHENMFWYRQDPGLGLRLIYFSYDVKMKEKGDIPEGYSVSREKKERFSLILESASTNQTSMYLCASGLRQFSNEKLFFGSGTQLSVL.

This clonotype was observed a few times. The chain combines TRBV12-3 or TRBV12-4 with TRBJ1-1, with 8 bases lining up with TRBD1. J gave up 10 bases and V 4 bases, and 5 bases lay outside the gene matches. The CDR3 has 12 amino acids. The CDR3 sequence: CASSYRGVGAFF. The CDR3 coding sequence is TGTGCCAGCAGTTACAGGGGGGTTGGAGCTTTCTTT.

This clonotype showed up just a few times. The gene calls are TRBV10-3 and TRBJ2-3, with TRBD2 identical over 11 bases. J was trimmed by 4 bases and V by 6 bases; bases with no gene match: 9. CDR1 ENHRY and CDR2 SYGVKD come from the germline V gene. This CDR3 comprises 16 residues. CDR3: CAIRPPGLAEADTQYF. The DNA of the CDR3 is TGTGCCATCAGACCCCCGGGACTAGCGGAAGCAGATACGCAGTATTTT.